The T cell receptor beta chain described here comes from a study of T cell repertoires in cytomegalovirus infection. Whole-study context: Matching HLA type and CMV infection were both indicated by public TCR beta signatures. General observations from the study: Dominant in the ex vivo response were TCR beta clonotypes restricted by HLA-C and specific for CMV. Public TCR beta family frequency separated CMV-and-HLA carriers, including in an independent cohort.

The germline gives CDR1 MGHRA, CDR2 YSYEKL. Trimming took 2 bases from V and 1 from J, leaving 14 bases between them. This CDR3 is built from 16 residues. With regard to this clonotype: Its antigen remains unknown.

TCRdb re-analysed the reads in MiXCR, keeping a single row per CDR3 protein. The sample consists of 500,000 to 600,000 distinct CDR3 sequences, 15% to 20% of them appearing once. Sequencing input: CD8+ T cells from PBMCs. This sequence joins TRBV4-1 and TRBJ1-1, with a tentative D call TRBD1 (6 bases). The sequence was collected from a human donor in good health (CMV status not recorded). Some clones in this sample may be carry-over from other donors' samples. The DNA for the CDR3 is TGCGCCAGCAGCCAAAGAAGTACCAGGGGGAACACTGAAGCTTTCTTT. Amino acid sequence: CASSQRSTRGNTEAFF.